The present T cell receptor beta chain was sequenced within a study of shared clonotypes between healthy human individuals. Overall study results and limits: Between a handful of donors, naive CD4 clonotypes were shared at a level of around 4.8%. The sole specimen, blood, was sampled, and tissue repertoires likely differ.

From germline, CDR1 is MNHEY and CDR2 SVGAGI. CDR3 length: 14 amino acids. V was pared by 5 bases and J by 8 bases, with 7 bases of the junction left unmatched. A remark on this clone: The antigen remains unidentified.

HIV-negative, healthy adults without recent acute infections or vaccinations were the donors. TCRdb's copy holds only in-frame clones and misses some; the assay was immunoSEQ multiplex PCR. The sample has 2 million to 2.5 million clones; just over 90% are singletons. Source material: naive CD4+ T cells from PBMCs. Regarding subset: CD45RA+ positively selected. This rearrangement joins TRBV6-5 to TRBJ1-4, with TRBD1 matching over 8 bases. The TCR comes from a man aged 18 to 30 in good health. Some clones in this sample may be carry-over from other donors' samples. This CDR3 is CASSRTGRREKLFF. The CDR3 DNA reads TGTGCCAGCAGTCGGACAGGGAGGCGCGAAAAACTGTTTTTT.